The clone carrying this T cell receptor beta chain was seen only once. As yet, its antigen is unknown. This entry belongs to a study of response to subunit inactivated influenza vaccine. The study's findings and limits: Few new T cells, the authors suggested, are recruited by each seasonal influenza vaccination.

MiXCR was run by TCRdb on the RT-PCR reads, yielding one entry per CDR3 protein. The sample holds about 500,000 distinct CDR3 sequences, 16% seen once. V was trimmed by 0 bases and J by 5 bases, leaving 8 bases between them. The CDR3 has 13 amino acids. Per germline, CDR1 SGHRS and CDR2 YFSETQ. The receptor's source is a man in his fifties or sixties who received an inactivated influenza vaccine. This chain joins TRBV5-1 and TRBJ2-5; D call uncertain. Sequenced here: CD4+ T cells sorted from PBMCs, sampled about 24 months after vaccination. This CDR3 reads CASSLVPNETQYF. CDR3 nucleotide sequence: TGCGCCAGCAGCTTGGTCCCGAATGAGACCCAGTACTTC.